This TCR beta chain was documented in a study of OX40 agonist ivuxolimab in advanced cancers. Looking at the study overall: In this cohort, patients received ivuxolimab, an agonistic anti-OX40 (CD134) antibody. Head and neck, renal cell, melanoma or hepatocellular carcinoma were the cancers that dose-escalation patients had. At 0.01 to 10 mg/kg, ivuxolimab was administered intravenously to patients every 2 weeks. Findings and caveats of the study: Averaged across samples, CD8+ T cells carried more expanded clones than CD4+ did.

TCRdb keeps only in-frame clones here, not all; method: immunoSEQ multiplex PCR. The sample consists of around 35,000 clones, around four fifths of them appearing once. The count of this clone is one. Its antigen is not identified. The sequences come from CD4+ or CD8+ T cells sorted from blood, collected in a trial of the OX40 agonist ivuxolimab. The TCR comes from an adult with an advanced solid tumor such as melanoma, head and neck, liver or kidney cancer.

CDR3 sequence reads: CASSSKDSYRTDTQYF. The DNA for the CDR3 is TGTGCCAGCAGTTCCAAGGACAGCTACCGCACAGATACGCAGTATTTT. V gene TRBV28 combines with J gene TRBJ2-3; D is possibly TRBD1 (6 bases). Trimming pared 4 bases from V and 1 base from J, leaving 15 bases between. Germline-derived CDR1 and CDR2 are MDHEN and SYDVKM. This CDR3 region has 16 residues.